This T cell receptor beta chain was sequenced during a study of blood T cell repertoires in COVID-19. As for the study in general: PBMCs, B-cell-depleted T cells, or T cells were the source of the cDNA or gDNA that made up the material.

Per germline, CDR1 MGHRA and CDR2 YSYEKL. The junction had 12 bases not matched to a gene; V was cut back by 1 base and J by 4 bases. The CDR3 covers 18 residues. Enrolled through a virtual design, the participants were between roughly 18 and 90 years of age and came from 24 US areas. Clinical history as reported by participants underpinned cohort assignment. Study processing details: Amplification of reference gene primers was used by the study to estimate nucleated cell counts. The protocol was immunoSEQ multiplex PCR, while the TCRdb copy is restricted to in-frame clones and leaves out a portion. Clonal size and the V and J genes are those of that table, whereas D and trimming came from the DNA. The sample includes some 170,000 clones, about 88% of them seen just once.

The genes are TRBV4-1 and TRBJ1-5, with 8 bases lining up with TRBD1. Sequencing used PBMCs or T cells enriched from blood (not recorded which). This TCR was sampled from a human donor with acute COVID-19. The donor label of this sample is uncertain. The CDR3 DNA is TGCGCCAGCAGCCAAGGACGGCTCAGGGGGCCTCTTAATCAGCCCCAGCATTTT. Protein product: CASSQGRLRGPLNQPQHF.